The rows below give T cell receptor beta chains drawn from one sample of a study of regulatory T cells in long-lasting Graves disease. TCRdb fed the multiplex PCR reads into MiXCR, producing one record per CDR3 protein. Of 200,000 to 250,000 distinct CDR3 sequences in the sample, 18% were seen once. This material consisted of peripheral blood mononuclear cells (PBMCs), taken at new diagnosis, from a patient treated with antithyroid drugs. These receptors all come from a female donor with Graves disease. CDR3s leave out the opening cysteine and the closing phenylalanine or tryptophan.

v_call,j_call,cdr3_aa
TRBV18,TRBJ2-7,ASSPPRGLVGEQY
TRBV28,TRBJ2-1,ASSFPTSSHEQF
TRBV5-1,TRBJ1-2,ASSRPTGQGNNYGYT
TRBV28,TRBJ2-5,ASSFRDRGRSEEETQY
TRBV28,TRBJ1-4,ASSLLDEKLF
TRBV28,TRBJ2-1,ASSSPAPNLDDEQF
TRBV24-1,TRBJ2-2,ATSDRDYSGEHTGELF
TRBV20-1,TRBJ2-1,SARGDLAGAYNEQF
TRBV20-1,TRBJ2-3,SAMGGGQGTDTQY
TRBV6-1,TRBJ2-5,ASTDRDSQETQY
TRBV20-1,TRBJ2-7,SAPRTRGEQY
TRBV27,TRBJ2-3,ASRRAGTSFPDTQY
TRBV3-1,TRBJ2-1,ASSQDSGTSRNEQF
TRBV28,TRBJ1-1,ASSLIGAGGTEAF
TRBV20-1,TRBJ2-1,SARERELIYNEQF
TRBV20-1,TRBJ2-7,SARGRGGNEQY
TRBV7-3,TRBJ2-5,ASSLGPRETQY
TRBV28,TRBJ2-7,ASSHDTSGRRYEQY
TRBV6-2/TRBV6-3,TRBJ1-1,ASSYSNGFEAF
TRBV20-1,TRBJ2-1,SARDLASAHNEQF
TRBV3-1,TRBJ2-1,ASSQKGGPGEQF
TRBV29-1,TRBJ1-4,SVRQGPGTNEKLF
TRBV7-2,TRBJ2-3,ASSLGLTGTDTQY
TRBV4-1,TRBJ1-2,ASSQDWAECT
TRBV20-1,TRBJ2-3,SAIYLYTDTQY
TRBV19,TRBJ2-3,ASSRGGTDTQY
TRBV28,TRBJ2-3,ASSSQRDTQY
TRBV24-1,TRBJ1-2,ATSDLKSAANYGYT
TRBV9,TRBJ1-3,ASSVGLQGNSGNTIY
TRBV13,TRBJ2-5,ASSPRLAQETQY
TRBV6-1,TRBJ2-2,ANRDSGTGELF
TRBV12-3/TRBV12-4,TRBJ1-2,ASSFPEGQGEGYT
TRBV5-1,TRBJ2-3,ASSQQGLTDTQY
TRBV10-3,TRBJ2-3,AISESPTSGGGADTQY
TRBV18,TRBJ2-7,ASSPGRGAYEQY
TRBV20-1,TRBJ1-5,SAGTRDRGGDPQH
TRBV15,TRBJ1-1,ATSRDGGPNTEAF
TRBV3-1,TRBJ2-1,ASRRQGEDEQF
TRBV20-1,TRBJ1-2,SARVAGGILYGYT
TRBV4-2,TRBJ2-3,ASSQSRDPDTQY
TRBV2,TRBJ1-1,ASRAYTEAF
TRBV16,TRBJ1-5,ASSYDRGLDQPQH
TRBV2,TRBJ2-2,ASSVTNTGELF
TRBV20-1,TRBJ1-2,SAKENHRVNYGYT
TRBV4-3,TRBJ1-6,ASSLDGVGSPLH
TRBV5-1,TRBJ2-1,ASSPTGGSYNEQF
TRBV20-1,TRBJ2-1,SARGNWGDEGVRRADEQF
TRBV4-2,TRBJ2-7,ASSQGASGSGYEQY
TRBV4-1,TRBJ1-2,ASSQDWGKYGYT
TRBV9,TRBJ1-1,ASSAGLLGTEAF